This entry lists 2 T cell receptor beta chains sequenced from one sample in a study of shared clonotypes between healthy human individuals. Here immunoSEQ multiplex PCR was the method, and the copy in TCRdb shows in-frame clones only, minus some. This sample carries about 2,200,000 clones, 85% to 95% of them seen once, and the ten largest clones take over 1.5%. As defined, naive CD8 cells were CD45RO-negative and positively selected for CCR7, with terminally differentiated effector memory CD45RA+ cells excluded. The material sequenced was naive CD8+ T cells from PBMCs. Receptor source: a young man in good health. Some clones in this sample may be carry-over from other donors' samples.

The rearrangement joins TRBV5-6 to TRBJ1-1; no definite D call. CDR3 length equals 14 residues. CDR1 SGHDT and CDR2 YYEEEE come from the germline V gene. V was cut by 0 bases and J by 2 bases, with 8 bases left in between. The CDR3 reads CASSLGPPNTEAFF. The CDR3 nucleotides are TGTGCCAGCAGCTTGGGCCCCCCCAACACTGAAGCTTTCTTT.

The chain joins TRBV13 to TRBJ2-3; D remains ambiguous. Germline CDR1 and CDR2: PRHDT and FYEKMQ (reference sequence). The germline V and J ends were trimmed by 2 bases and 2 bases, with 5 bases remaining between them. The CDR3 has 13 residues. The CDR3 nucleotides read TGTGCCAGCAGCTTAAATCCCACAGATACGCAGTATTTT. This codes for CASSLNPTDTQYF. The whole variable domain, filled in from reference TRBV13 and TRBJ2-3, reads AAGVIQSPRHLIKEKRETATLKCYPIPRHDTVYWYQQGPGQDPQFLISFYEKMQSDKGSIPDRFSAQQFSDYHSELNMSSLELGDSALYFCASSLNPTDTQYFGPGTRLTVL.